The present entry profiles one T cell receptor (beta chain) with its context. Its antigen remains unknown. This specimen comes from a study of shared clonotypes between healthy human individuals. The CDR3 is 15 residues long. The V end lost 0 bases, the J end lost 1 base, and 8 bases lay between the germline ends. Germline CDR1 reads MGHRA; CDR2 reads YSYEKL. Original processing notes: Junction-only sequences without quality scores were provided by ImmunoSEQ, so filtering was different. Sequencing used immunoSEQ multiplex PCR; TCRdb keeps in-frame clones, though not all of them. V and J calls plus clone size are reproduced from that table; the DNA served to infer D and trimming. Among 110,000 or so clones listed, around 66% were seen once. General study findings and limits: Specimens sampled were limited to blood, with tissue repertoires likely differing.

The sequence was collected from a young woman in good health. The J gene is TRBJ2-3, the V gene TRBV4-1, with D unresolved. Sequences were obtained from memory CD8+ T cells sorted from blood. Subset: CD45RO+ cells pooled with CCR7-negative TemRA cells. The CDR3 DNA reads as TGCGCCAGCAGCCAAGATCTTCTCGGCACAGATACGCAGTATTTT. Its protein product is CASSQDLLGTDTQYF.